The present TCR beta chain was sequenced within a study of blood T cell repertoires in COVID-19. Study details: T cells, B-cell-depleted T cells, or PBMCs supplied cDNA or gDNA.

TCRdb's table, derived via immunoSEQ multiplex PCR, lists solely in-frame clones and lacks some. This table holds about 250,000 clones, around 83% found once. Someone with COVID-19 had been met by exposed participants within 2 weeks before study entry. The V segment lost 2 bases and the J segment 1 base; nucleotides outside the gene matches: 12. Germline V gene sequence: CDR1 GTSNPN, CDR2 SVGIG (reference sequence). CDR3 length: 17 amino acids. The receptor was derived from a man aged 40-55 years who had been exposed to COVID-19. The specimen sequenced was PBMCs or T cells enriched from blood (not recorded which). This chain uses TRBV30 with TRBJ1-2, with 8 bases that match TRBD1. The DNA for the CDR3 is TGTGCCTGGAGTTCAAGGGACAGGAGAATAGTTAACTATGGCTACACCTTC. Residues: CAWSSRDRRIVNYGYTF.